This T cell receptor (beta chain) was documented in a study of vaccination effects on CD4 cells after COVID-19. Whole-study context: Sampling occurred 16 days and one week pre-vaccination in two convalescent patients. Study-wide points: Marked clonal contraction of infection- and vaccine-induced clones was seen late after vaccination.

Notes on this clone: Its antigen is not known.

Expansion with viral peptide pools was applied to antigen-specific CD4+ T cells by the ViraFEST assay prior to sequencing. On roughly day 10 of culture, CD4+ T cells were separated out. This person caught SARS-CoV-2 sometime from March to December 2020, and PCR testing confirmed the infection. Measured with immunoSEQ multiplex PCR; TCRdb has only the in-frame clones, and not every one. In the table there are under 60,000 clones, 76% of which are singletons. The CDR3 spans 15 residues. V lost 0 bases, J lost 4 bases, and 12 bases lay in between. Germline CDR1 LNHNV, CDR2 YYDKDF (reference sequence). This chain joins TRBV15 and TRBJ1-1; D is ambiguous. The receptor was isolated from a human donor who had a prior SARS-CoV-2 infection. This specimen was CD4+ T cells from PBMCs cultured with HIV peptides, taken before COVID-19 vaccination. Subset specified: HIV-1 Nef peptide pool negative control/reference culture. Here the CDR3 DNA reads TGTGCCACCAGCAGAGATTGGTCGGGATTCACTGAAGCTTTCTTT. Translation gives CATSRDWSGFTEAFF.